Listed below are T cell receptor beta chains from one sample, sequenced in a study of T cell responses to AZD1222 COVID-19 vaccine. The repertoire was sequenced with immunoSEQ multiplex PCR; TCRdb's copy has only in-frame clones and lacks some. Found here are approximately 90,000 clones, about 86% of them singletons; the top ten hold roughly 7.9%. This specimen consisted of peripheral blood, obtained on day 0 of AZD1222 vaccination. The source of these receptors is an adult in good health. The CDR3 runs from the conserved cysteine through the conserved F or W. The order of the fields is clone size, D gene, V gene, J gene, CDR3 DNA, CDR3 protein. The D gene is left open where the match is weak. The listing skips clone size in some rows; elsewhere it reads once, few, many or a size class.

size: .
D: .
V: TRBV18
J: TRBJ2-5
DNA: TGTGCCAGCTCACCGGAACGCTTCCAAGAACAAGAGACCCAGTACTTC
CDR3: CASSPERFQEQETQYF

size: .
D: .
V: TRBV21-1
J: TRBJ1-4
DNA: TGTGCCAGCAGCAAAGATGGCCTACTCGTGGGGACTAATGAAAAACTGTTTTTT
CDR3: CASSKDGLLVGTNEKLFF

size: once
D: .
V: TRBV5-1
J: TRBJ1-4
DNA: TGCGCCAGCAGCCGGACACTGGAGGAAGGAGAAAAACTGTTTTTT
CDR3: CASSRTLEEGEKLFF

size: .
D: .
V: TRBV9
J: TRBJ2-2
DNA: TGTGCCAGCAGCGTAGTAGGGAACACCGGGGAGCTGTTTTTT
CDR3: CASSVVGNTGELFF

size: .
D: TRBD2
V: TRBV5-4
J: TRBJ2-1
DNA: TGTGCCAGCAGCTTGGGGACTAGCGGTTTCGATGAGCAGTTCTTC
CDR3: CASSLGTSGFDEQFF

size: .
D: .
V: TRBV19
J: TRBJ2-7
DNA: TGTGCCAGTAACGGGCCCGGGAAACCTTACGAGCAGTACTTC
CDR3: CASNGPGKPYEQYF

size: .
D: TRBD1
V: TRBV5-8
J: TRBJ1-2
DNA: TGTGCCAGCAGCCTACAGGGGTATGGCTACACCTTC
CDR3: CASSLQGYGYTF

size: .
D: .
V: TRBV7-9
J: TRBJ2-3
DNA: TGTGCCTCCGCTGAAGTGCGCGGCACAGATACGCAGTATTTT
CDR3: CASAEVRGTDTQYF

size: .
D: .
V: TRBV14
J: TRBJ2-7
DNA: TGTGCCAGCAGCCAAGATCGTGCAGGGGATTCCTACGAGCAGTACTTC
CDR3: CASSQDRAGDSYEQYF

size: .
D: .
V: TRBV9
J: TRBJ1-4
DNA: TGTGCCAGCAGCGTCGGATACAGTGTTGCAACTAATGAAAAACTGTTTTTT
CDR3: CASSVGYSVATNEKLFF

size: .
D: TRBD2
V: TRBV2
J: TRBJ2-1
DNA: TGTGCCAGCAGTGAAAGCCTAGCGGGAGAAGAAGATGAGCAGTTCTTC
CDR3: CASSESLAGEEDEQFF

size: .
D: .
V: TRBV6-5
J: TRBJ1-4
DNA: TGTGCCAGCAGTAGAGCACAGGTGACTAATGAAAAACTGTTTTTT
CDR3: CASSRAQVTNEKLFF

size: .
D: TRBD1
V: TRBV3-1/TRBV3-2
J: TRBJ2-7
DNA: TGTGCCAGCAGTGACACCGGGACAGGGGGCTACGAGCAGTACTTC
CDR3: CASSDTGTGGYEQYF

size: .
D: .
V: TRBV12-5
J: TRBJ1-3
DNA: TGTGCTAGTGGTCCCGGGGACTCTGGAAACACCATATATTTT
CDR3: CASGPGDSGNTIYF

size: .
D: TRBD1
V: TRBV6-2/TRBV6-3
J: TRBJ1-2
DNA: TGTGCCAGCAGTTTCCCGGGACAGGGCCGGCGTATTCAGTATGGCTACACCTTC
CDR3: CASSFPGQGRRIQYGYTF

size: .
D: .
V: TRBV7-3
J: TRBJ2-1
DNA: TGTGCCAGCAGCTCTACAGTAAGGGGCGGGCACAATGAGCAGTTCTTC
CDR3: CASSSTVRGGHNEQFF

size: few
D: TRBD2
V: TRBV10-2
J: TRBJ2-7
DNA: TGCGCCAGCAGTCGGGGGACTAGCACTTCCTACGAGCAGTACTTC
CDR3: CASSRGTSTSYEQYF

size: .
D: .
V: TRBV7-2
J: TRBJ2-3
DNA: TGTGCCAGCAGCTTAGCAGCTATCACAGATACGCAGTATTTT
CDR3: CASSLAAITDTQYF

size: once
D: .
V: TRBV9
J: TRBJ1-5
DNA: TGTGCCAGCAGCCCCCCTTTTCAGCCCCAGCATTTT
CDR3: CASSPPFQPQHF

size: few
D: .
V: TRBV28
J: TRBJ2-7
DNA: TGTGCCAGCAGCCTGGGGGTTTACGAGCAGTACTTC
CDR3: CASSLGVYEQYF

size: .
D: TRBD1
V: TRBV11-3
J: TRBJ1-1
DNA: TGTGCCAGCAGCTTAGATTCAGGGGGGCCACCTATGGCTTTCTTT
CDR3: CASSLDSGGPPMAFF

size: .
D: .
V: TRBV7-2
J: TRBJ1-1
DNA: TGTGCCAGCAGCATGGACGGCTTCGTCACTGAAGCTTTCTTT
CDR3: CASSMDGFVTEAFF

size: .
D: TRBD1
V: TRBV2
J: TRBJ1-5
DNA: TGTGCCAGCAGTTTCCGGGACAGGGGGTATCAGCCCCAGCATTTT
CDR3: CASSFRDRGYQPQHF

size: .
D: TRBD2
V: TRBV30
J: TRBJ2-7
DNA: TGTGCCTGGAGTGTAAAGGTAGCGGGAGTGGCCGAGCAGTACTTC
CDR3: CAWSVKVAGVAEQYF

size: once
D: TRBD1
V: TRBV5-5
J: TRBJ1-1
DNA: TGTGCCAGCAGCCCCCTGGGACAGCATTTCACTGAAGCTTTCTTT
CDR3: CASSPLGQHFTEAFF

size: .
D: TRBD2
V: TRBV11-3
J: TRBJ2-1
DNA: TGTGCCAGCAGCTTTGGGACTAGCGGGAGGGATGAGCAGTTCTTC
CDR3: CASSFGTSGRDEQFF

size: .
D: .
V: TRBV5-1
J: TRBJ2-7
DNA: TGCGCCAGCAGCCCAGGACTTATCCTCTCCTACGAGCAGTACTTC
CDR3: CASSPGLILSYEQYF

size: .
D: .
V: TRBV6-5
J: TRBJ2-7
DNA: TGTGCCAGCAGTTACCCCGAGGGCGGAGGCTCCTACGAGCAGTACTTC
CDR3: CASSYPEGGGSYEQYF

size: .
D: .
V: TRBV10-2
J: TRBJ2-7
DNA: TGCGCCAGCTCGGGACCTTCCCTCTACGAGCAGTACTTC
CDR3: CASSGPSLYEQYF

size: .
D: .
V: TRBV6-2/TRBV6-3
J: TRBJ1-2
DNA: TGTGCCAGCAGTTACGTAGGGACGCCTGGGGGCTACACCTTC
CDR3: CASSYVGTPGGYTF

size: .
D: .
V: TRBV28
J: TRBJ1-6
DNA: TGTGCCAGCAGTTTTCGATCCGGGGCGTCACCCCTCCACTTT
CDR3: CASSFRSGASPLHF

size: .
D: .
V: TRBV5-1
J: TRBJ1-4
DNA: TGCGCCAGCAGCCTGATAGGGGCAACTAATGAAAAACTGTTTTTT
CDR3: CASSLIGATNEKLFF

size: once
D: TRBD2
V: TRBV12-5
J: TRBJ2-1
DNA: TGTGCTAGTGCCCCCACCCAGGGACTAGTAGGGTTCTATGAGCAGTTCTTC
CDR3: CASAPTQGLVGFYEQFF

size: .
D: .
V: TRBV11-1
J: TRBJ2-7
DNA: TGTGCCAGCAGCCCTAGTCAGGGACGAACCTACGAGCAGTACTTC
CDR3: CASSPSQGRTYEQYF

size: .
D: TRBD2
V: TRBV4-2
J: TRBJ2-1
DNA: TGTGCCAGCAGCCATACACGACTAGCTACTGACAATGAGCAGTTCTTC
CDR3: CASSHTRLATDNEQFF

size: .
D: .
V: TRBV5-5
J: TRBJ1-1
DNA: TGTGCCAGCAGCTTGGGATTAGGAACCCCGAACACTGAAGCTTTCTTT
CDR3: CASSLGLGTPNTEAFF

size: once
D: TRBD2
V: TRBV30
J: TRBJ2-5
DNA: TGTGCCTGGAGTCCTAGCGGGGTTCCCGGGCAAGAGACCCAGTACTTC
CDR3: CAWSPSGVPGQETQYF

size: .
D: .
V: TRBV7-2
J: TRBJ2-2
DNA: TGTGCCAGCAGCTTTGCGGGCCCAATACTGTTTTTT
CDR3: CASSFAGPILFF

size: .
D: .
V: TRBV2
J: TRBJ2-7
DNA: TGTGCCAGCAGCCGGGACGGAGGCTACGAGCAGTACTTC
CDR3: CASSRDGGYEQYF

size: few
D: TRBD2
V: TRBV7-2
J: TRBJ2-7
DNA: TGTGCCAGCAGCTACGTAGCGGGAGTGGAGTACGAGCAGTACTTC
CDR3: CASSYVAGVEYEQYF

size: .
D: .
V: TRBV9
J: TRBJ2-2
DNA: TGTGCCAGCAGCGTCCGGGGAACCGGGGAGCTGTTTTTT
CDR3: CASSVRGTGELFF

size: few
D: TRBD1
V: TRBV25-1
J: TRBJ1-1
DNA: TGTGCCAGCACCTCCCCGTTCGGGTCAGGGGGCACTGAAGCTTTCTTT
CDR3: CASTSPFGSGGTEAFF

size: few
D: .
V: TRBV10-1
J: TRBJ2-3
DNA: TGCGCCAGCAGTGATACGAGCACAGATACGCAGTATTTT
CDR3: CASSDTSTDTQYF

size: .
D: TRBD1
V: TRBV19
J: TRBJ1-1
DNA: TGTGCCAGTAGTATAGAACAGGGGGGTACTGAAGCTTTCTTT
CDR3: CASSIEQGGTEAFF

size: .
D: .
V: TRBV6-5
J: TRBJ1-2
DNA: TGTGCCAGCAGTCACAGGGTGACTAACTATGGCTACACCTTC
CDR3: CASSHRVTNYGYTF

size: .
D: TRBD2
V: TRBV9
J: TRBJ2-2
DNA: TGTGCCAGCAGCGAGGCCCCCGTGGGAGGGAGATCAGGAGGGGAGCTGTTTTTT
CDR3: CASSEAPVGGRSGGELFF

size: few
D: .
V: TRBV12-3/TRBV12-4
J: TRBJ1-2
DNA: TGTGCCAGCAGTTTTCAGGGATCGAGTGGCTACACCTTC
CDR3: CASSFQGSSGYTF

size: once
D: .
V: TRBV6-5
J: TRBJ1-4
DNA: TGTGCCAGCAGTTCTGCAGGGTCAACTAATGAAAAACTGTTTTTT
CDR3: CASSSAGSTNEKLFF

size: once
D: TRBD1
V: TRBV10-3
J: TRBJ1-2
DNA: TGTGCCATCAGTGACAGGACAGGGGGCGCGAACTATGGCTACACCTTC
CDR3: CAISDRTGGANYGYTF

size: .
D: TRBD2
V: TRBV6-1
J: TRBJ2-3
DNA: TGTGCCAGCAGTGAAGCGTTAGCGGGAGCGGGAGATACGCAGTATTTT
CDR3: CASSEALAGAGDTQYF

size: .
D: TRBD1
V: TRBV5-1
J: TRBJ2-1
DNA: TGCGCCAGCGGAGGACAGGGGATTGGTGAGCAGTTCTTC
CDR3: CASGGQGIGEQFF